This T cell receptor (beta chain) is drawn from a study of T cell responses to AZD1222 COVID-19 vaccine. Study-wide context: Second-dose intervals of approximately 4 or approximately 12 weeks were pooled. General observations from the study: Baseline antibody screening turned up just six seropositive AZD1222 recipients.

The germline V gene encodes CDR1 MDHEN and CDR2 SYDVKM. CDR3 length: 12 amino acids. V shed 3 bases and J 15 bases; nucleotides not matched to a gene: 8. TCRdb's copy holds only in-frame clones and misses some; the assay was immunoSEQ multiplex PCR. Of under 150,000 clones listed, more than 75% are singletons. As for this clone: The antigen remains unidentified.

Sequenced material: peripheral blood, taken on day 0 of AZD1222 vaccination. The sequence was collected from an adult in good health. The V and J genes are TRBV28 and TRBJ2-1; the match to TRBD2 covers 7 bases. The CDR3 is CASSFLGDYTFF. The CDR3 nucleotides read TGTGCCAGCAGTTTTTTGGGGGACTATACGTTCTTC.